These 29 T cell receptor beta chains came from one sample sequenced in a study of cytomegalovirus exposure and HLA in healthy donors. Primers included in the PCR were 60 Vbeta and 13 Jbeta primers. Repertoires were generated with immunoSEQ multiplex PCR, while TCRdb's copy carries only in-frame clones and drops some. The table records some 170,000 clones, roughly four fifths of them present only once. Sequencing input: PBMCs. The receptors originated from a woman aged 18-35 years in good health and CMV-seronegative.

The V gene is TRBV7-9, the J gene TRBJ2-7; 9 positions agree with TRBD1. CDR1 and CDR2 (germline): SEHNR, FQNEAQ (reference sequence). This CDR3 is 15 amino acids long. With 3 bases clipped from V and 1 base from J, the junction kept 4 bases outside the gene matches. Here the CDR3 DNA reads TGTGCCAGCAGCTTTCCCGGGACAGGGTCCTACGAGCAGTACTTC. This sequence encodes CASSFPGTGSYEQYF.

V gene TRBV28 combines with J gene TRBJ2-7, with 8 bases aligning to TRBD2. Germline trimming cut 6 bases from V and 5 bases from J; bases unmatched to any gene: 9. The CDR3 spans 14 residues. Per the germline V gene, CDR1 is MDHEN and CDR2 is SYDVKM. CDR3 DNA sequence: TGTGCCAGCAGCCCACACGGGAGGGCTAACGAGCAGTACTTC. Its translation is CASSPHGRANEQYF.

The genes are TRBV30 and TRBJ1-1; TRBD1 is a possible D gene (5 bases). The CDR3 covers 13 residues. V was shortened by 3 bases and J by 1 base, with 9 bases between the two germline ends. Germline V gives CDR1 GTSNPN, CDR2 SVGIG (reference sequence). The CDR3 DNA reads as TGTGCCTGGAGCAGAACAGGGAACACTGAAGCTTTCTTT. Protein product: CAWSRTGNTEAFF.

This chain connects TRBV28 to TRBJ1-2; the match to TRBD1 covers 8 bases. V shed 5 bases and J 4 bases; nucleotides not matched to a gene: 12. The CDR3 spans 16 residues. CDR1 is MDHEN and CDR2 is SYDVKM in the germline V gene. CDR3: CASSPDPGTGLYGYTF. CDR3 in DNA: TGTGCCAGCAGTCCAGACCCCGGGACAGGCCTCTATGGCTACACCTTC.

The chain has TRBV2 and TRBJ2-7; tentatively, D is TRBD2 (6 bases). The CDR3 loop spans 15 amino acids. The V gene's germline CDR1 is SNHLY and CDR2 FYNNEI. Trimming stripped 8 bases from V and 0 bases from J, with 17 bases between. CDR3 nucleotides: TGTGCCAGCCAGATACCGGGACTCGACTCCTACGAGCAGTACTTC. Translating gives CASQIPGLDSYEQYF.

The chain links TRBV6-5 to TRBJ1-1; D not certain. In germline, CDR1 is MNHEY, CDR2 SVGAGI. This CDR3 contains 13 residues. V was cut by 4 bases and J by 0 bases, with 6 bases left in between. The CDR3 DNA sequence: TGTGCCAGCAGTTTAACATTGAACACTGAAGCTTTCTTT. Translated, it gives CASSLTLNTEAFF.

The CDR3 DNA reads as TGTGCCAGCAGCTTCGGGGGGACTGAACCCTACGAGCAGTACTTC. The encoded protein is CASSFGGTEPYEQYF. The V gene is TRBV5-8, the J gene TRBJ2-5, with 7 positions matching TRBD2. The DNA end lines up better with TRBJ2-7; the J call may be wrong. The CDR3 is 15 residues long. From germline, CDR1 is SGHTS and CDR2 YDEGEE.

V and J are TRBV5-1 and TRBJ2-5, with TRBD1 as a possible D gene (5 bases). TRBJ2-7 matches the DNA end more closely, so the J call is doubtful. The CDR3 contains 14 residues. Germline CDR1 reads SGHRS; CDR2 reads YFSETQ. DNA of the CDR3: TGCGCCAGCAGCTTCTCAGGGCCGGACTACGAGCAGTACTTC. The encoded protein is CASSFSGPDYEQYF.

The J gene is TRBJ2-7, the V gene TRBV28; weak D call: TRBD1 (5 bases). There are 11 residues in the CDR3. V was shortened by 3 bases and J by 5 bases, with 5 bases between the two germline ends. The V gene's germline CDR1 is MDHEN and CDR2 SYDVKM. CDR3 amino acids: CASSFRDEQYF. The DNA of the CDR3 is TGTGCCAGCAGTTTCAGGGACGAGCAGTACTTC.

CDR3 residues: CASTLQQGTSGANVLTF. CDR3 in DNA: TGTGCCAGTACCCTACAACAGGGAACCTCTGGGGCCAACGTCCTGACTTTC. The genes are TRBV19 and TRBJ2-6; D may be TRBD1 (6 bases). CDR3 length equals 17 residues. Trimming removed 7 bases from V and 0 bases from J, with 16 bases in between. Looked up from germline, CDR1 is LNHDA and CDR2 is SQIVND (reference sequence). Full variable domain (outside the CDR3, taken from reference TRBV19 and TRBJ2-6): DGGITQSPKYLFRKEGQNVTLSCEQNLNHDAMYWYRQDPGQGLRLIYYSQIVNDFQKGDIAEGYSVSREKKESFPLTVTSAQKNPTAFYLCASTLQQGTSGANVLTFGAGSRLTVL.

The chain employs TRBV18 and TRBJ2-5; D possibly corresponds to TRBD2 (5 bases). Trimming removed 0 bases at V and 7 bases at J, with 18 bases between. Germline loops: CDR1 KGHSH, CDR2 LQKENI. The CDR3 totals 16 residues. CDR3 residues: CASSPPSGYHGGTQYF. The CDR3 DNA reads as TGTGCCAGCTCACCACCGAGCGGATACCATGGAGGGACCCAGTACTTC.

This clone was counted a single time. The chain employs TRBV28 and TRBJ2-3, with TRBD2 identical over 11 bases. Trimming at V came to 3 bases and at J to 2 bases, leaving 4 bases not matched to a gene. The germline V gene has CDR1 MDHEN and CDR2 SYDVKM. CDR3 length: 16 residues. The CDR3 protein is CASSFASGRNTDTQYF. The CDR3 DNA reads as TGTGCCAGCAGTTTTGCTAGCGGGAGGAACACAGATACGCAGTATTTT.

The CDR3 DNA is TGCAGCGCCCTCCGCGGCGGGGAGCTGTTTTTT. It is translated as CSALRGGELFF. The rearrangement uses TRBV29-1 and TRBJ2-2; D is unresolved. The CDR3 spans 11 residues. Trimming pared 7 bases from V and 7 bases from J, leaving 10 bases between. The germline gives CDR1 SQVTM, CDR2 ANQGSEA.

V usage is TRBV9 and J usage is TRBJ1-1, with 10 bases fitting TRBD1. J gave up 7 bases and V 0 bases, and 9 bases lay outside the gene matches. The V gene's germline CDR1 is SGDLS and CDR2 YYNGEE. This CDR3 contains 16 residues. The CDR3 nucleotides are TGTGCCAGCAGCGTAGGGGACAGGGGAGGAAGTTTTGAAGCTTTCTTT. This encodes CASSVGDRGGSFEAFF. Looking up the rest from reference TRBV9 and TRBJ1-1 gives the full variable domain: DSGVTQTPKHLITATGQRVTLRCSPRSGDLSVYWYQQSLDQGLQFLIQYYNGEERAKGNILERFSAQQFPDLHSELNLSSLELGDSALYFCASSVGDRGGSFEAFFGQGTRLTVV.

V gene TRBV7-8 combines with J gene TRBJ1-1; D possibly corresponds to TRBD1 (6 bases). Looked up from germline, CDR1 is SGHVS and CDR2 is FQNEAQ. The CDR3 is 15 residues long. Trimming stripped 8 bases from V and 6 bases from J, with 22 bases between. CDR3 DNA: TGTGCCAGCGGAGGGGGGGCAGGGCATACCGCTGAAGCTTTCTTT. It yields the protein CASGGGAGHTAEAFF. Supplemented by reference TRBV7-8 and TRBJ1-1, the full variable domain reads GAGVSQSPRYKVAKRGQDVALRCDPISGHVSLFWYQQALGQGPEFLTYFQNEAQLDKSGLPSDRFFAERPEGSVSTLKIQRTQQEDSAVYLCASGGGAGHTAEAFFGQGTRLTVV.

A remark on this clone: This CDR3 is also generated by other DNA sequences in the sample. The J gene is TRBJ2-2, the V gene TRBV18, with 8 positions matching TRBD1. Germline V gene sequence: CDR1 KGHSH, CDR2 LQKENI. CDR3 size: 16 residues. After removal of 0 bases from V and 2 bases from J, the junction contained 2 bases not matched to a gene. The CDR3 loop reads CASSPPTGGNTGELFF. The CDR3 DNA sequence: TGTGCCAGCTCACCACCCACAGGGGGTAACACCGGGGAGCTGTTTTTT.

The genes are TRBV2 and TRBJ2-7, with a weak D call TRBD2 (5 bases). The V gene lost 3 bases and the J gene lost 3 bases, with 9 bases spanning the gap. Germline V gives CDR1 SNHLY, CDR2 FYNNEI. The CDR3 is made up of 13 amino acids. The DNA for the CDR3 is TGTGCCAGCAGTGATTCGGGATACTACGAGCAGTACTTC. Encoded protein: CASSDSGYYEQYF.

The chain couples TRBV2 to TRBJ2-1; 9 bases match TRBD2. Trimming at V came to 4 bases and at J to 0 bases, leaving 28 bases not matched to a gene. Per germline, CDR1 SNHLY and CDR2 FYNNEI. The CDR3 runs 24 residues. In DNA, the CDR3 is TGTGCCAGCAGTGCGTTCGATAGCGGGAGCTTGCGGCCATTGTTCTCATACTCCTACAATGAGCAGTTCTTC. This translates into CASSAFDSGSLRPLFSYSYNEQFF.

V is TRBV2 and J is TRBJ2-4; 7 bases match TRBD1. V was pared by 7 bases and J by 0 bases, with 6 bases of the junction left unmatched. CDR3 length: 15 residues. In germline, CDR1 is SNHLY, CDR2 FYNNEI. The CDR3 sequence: CASTWDSLAKNIQYF. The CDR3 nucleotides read TGTGCCAGCACCTGGGACAGTTTAGCCAAAAACATTCAGTACTTC.

CDR3 loop: CASSLAGGGFNEQFF. The CDR3 DNA reads TGCGCCAGCAGCTTGGCGGGAGGTGGGTTCAATGAGCAGTTCTTC. The chain combines TRBV5-1 with TRBJ2-1; 7 bases map to TRBD2. This CDR3 has 15 residues. V dropped 0 bases and J dropped 6; count of bases not matched to a gene: 6. Per germline, CDR1 SGHRS and CDR2 YFSETQ.

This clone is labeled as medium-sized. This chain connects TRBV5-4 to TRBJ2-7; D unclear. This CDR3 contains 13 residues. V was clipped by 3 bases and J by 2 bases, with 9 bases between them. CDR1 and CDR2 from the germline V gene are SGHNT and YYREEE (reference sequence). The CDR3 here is CASSSDLTYEQYF. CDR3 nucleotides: TGTGCCAGCAGCTCAGACTTGACCTACGAGCAGTACTTC.

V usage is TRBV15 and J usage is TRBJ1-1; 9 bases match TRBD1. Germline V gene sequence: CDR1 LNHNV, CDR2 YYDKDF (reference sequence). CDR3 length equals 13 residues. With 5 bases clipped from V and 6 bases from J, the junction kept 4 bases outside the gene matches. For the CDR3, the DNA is TGTGCCACCAGCCCACGACAGGGGGCTGAAGCTTTCTTT. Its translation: CATSPRQGAEAFF. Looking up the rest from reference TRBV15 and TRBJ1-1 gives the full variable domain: DAMVIQNPRYQVTQFGKPVTLSCSQTLNHNVMYWYQQKSSQAPKLLFHYYDKDFNNEADTPDNFQSRRPNTSFCFLDIRSPGLGDTAMYLCATSPRQGAEAFFGQGTRLTVV.

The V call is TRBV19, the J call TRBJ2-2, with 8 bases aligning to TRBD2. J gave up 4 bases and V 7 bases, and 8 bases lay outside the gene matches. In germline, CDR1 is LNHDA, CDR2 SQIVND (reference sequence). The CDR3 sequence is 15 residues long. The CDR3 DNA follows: TGTGCCAGTACCCCCGGGACTAGGTCCACCGGGGAGCTGTTTTTT. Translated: CASTPGTRSTGELFF.

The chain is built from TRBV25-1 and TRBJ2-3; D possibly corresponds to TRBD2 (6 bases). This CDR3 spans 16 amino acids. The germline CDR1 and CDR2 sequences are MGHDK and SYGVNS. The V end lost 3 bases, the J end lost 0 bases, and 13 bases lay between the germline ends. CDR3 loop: CASSDPRGKSTDTQYF. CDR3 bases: TGTGCCAGCAGTGACCCCCGGGGGAAAAGCACAGATACGCAGTATTTT.

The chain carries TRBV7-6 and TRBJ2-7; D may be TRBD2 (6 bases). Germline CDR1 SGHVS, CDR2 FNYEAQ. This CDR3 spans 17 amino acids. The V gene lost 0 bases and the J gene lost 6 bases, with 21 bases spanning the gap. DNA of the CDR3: TGTGCCAGCAGCTTAGCGCTGGGAGGAGGGTCCGTTTTCGAGCAGTACTTC. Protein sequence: CASSLALGGGSVFEQYF.

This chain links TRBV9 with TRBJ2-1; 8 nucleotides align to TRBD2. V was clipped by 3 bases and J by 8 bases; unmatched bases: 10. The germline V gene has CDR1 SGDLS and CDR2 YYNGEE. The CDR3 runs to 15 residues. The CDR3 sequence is CASSAGTRIIDEQFF. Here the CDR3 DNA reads TGTGCCAGCAGCGCCGGGACTAGGATTATAGATGAGCAGTTCTTC. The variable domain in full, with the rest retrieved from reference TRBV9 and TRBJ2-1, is DSGVTQTPKHLITATGQRVTLRCSPRSGDLSVYWYQQSLDQGLQFLIQYYNGEERAKGNILERFSAQQFPDLHSELNLSSLELGDSALYFCASSAGTRIIDEQFFGPGTRLTVL.

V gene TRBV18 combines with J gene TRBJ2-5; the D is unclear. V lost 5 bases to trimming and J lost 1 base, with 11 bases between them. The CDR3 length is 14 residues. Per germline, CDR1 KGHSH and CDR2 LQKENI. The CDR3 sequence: CASSSTTIQETQYF. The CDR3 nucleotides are TGTGCCAGCTCATCAACAACCATCCAAGAGACCCAGTACTTC.

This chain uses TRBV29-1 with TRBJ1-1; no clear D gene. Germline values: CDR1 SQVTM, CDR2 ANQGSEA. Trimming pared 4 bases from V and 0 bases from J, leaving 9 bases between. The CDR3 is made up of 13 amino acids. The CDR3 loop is CSVVSEMNTEAFF. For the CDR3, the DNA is TGCAGCGTTGTATCGGAGATGAACACTGAAGCTTTCTTT.

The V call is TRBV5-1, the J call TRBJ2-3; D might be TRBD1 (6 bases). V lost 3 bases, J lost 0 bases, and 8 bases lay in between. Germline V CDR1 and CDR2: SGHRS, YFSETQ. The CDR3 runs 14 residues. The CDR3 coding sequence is TGCGCCAGCAGCTCCGGACAGAGCACAGATACGCAGTATTTT. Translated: CASSSGQSTDTQYF.